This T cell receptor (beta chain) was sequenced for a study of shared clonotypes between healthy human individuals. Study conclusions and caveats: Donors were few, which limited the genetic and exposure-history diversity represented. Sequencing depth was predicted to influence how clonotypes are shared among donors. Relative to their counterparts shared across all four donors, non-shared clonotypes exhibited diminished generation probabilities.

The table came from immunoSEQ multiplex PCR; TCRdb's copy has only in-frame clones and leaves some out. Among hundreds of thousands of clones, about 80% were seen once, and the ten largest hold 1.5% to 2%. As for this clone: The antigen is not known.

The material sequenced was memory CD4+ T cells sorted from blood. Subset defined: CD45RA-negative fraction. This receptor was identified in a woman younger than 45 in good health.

The CDR3 DNA sequence: TGTGCCAGCAGCTTAGGCGGGGGTACCACTGAAGCTTTCTTT. Protein sequence: CASSLGGGTTEAFF. The genes are TRBV7-9 and TRBJ1-1; D might be TRBD1 (5 bases). There are 14 residues in the CDR3. With 1 base removed from V and 4 bases from J, the gap between germline ends came to 10 bases. Germline CDR1 reads SEHNR; CDR2 reads FQNEAQ (reference sequence).